Sequencing of this T cell receptor (beta chain) was carried out in a study of blood T cells in healthy people across ages. Germline V gene data show CDR1 as DFQATT and CDR2 as SNEGSKA (reference sequence). Trimming removed 2 bases at V and 9 bases at J, with 17 bases between. The CDR3 is 14 residues long. Alongside a J-beta primer mix, a sample-barcoded 5' primer served in a second PCR lasting about 7 to 11 cycles. TCRdb reprocessed the 5' RACE reads via MiXCR and lists one record per CDR3 protein. In the table there are some 1.8 million distinct CDR3 sequences, about 39% of which are singletons. The chain joins TRBV20-1 to TRBJ2-1; D is undetermined. The material sequenced was blood. The receptor was isolated from a human donor in good health. The CDR3 region has the DNA TGCAGTGCTAGACCCCCTGGGGTAGACGGTGAGCAGTTCTTC. This translates into CSARPPGVDGEQFF.